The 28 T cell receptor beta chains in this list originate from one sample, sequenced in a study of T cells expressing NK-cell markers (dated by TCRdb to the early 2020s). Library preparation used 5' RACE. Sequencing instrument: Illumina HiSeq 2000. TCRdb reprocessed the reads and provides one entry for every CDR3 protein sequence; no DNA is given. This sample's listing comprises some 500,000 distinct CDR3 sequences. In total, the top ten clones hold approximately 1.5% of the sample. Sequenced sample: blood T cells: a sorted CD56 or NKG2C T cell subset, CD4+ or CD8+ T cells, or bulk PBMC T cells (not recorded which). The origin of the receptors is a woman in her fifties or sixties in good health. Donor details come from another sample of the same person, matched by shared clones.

The CDR3 protein is CASSQVQGSVNEQFF. The genes are TRBV4-2 and TRBJ2-1; TCRdb's D call, TRBD1, is unchecked because there is no DNA. This CDR3 has 15 amino acids. In germline, CDR1 is LGHNA, CDR2 YNFKEQ.

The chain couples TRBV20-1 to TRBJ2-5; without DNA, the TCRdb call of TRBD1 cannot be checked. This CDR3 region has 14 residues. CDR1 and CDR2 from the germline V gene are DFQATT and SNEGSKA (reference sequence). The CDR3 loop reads CSARKTGFEETQYF.

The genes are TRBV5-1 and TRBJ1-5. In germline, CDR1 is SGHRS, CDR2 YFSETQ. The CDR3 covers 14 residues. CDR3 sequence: CASSLGVGYQPQHF.

The CDR3 protein is CASSYQGEPQYF. This chain joins TRBV7-9 and TRBJ2-5; checking the TCRdb D call of TRBD1 is not possible without DNA. The CDR3 sequence is 12 residues long. Per the germline V gene, CDR1 is SEHNR and CDR2 is FQNEAQ (reference sequence).

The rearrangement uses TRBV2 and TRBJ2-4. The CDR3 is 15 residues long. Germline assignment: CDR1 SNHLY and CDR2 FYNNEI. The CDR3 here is CASRAESLAKNIQYF.

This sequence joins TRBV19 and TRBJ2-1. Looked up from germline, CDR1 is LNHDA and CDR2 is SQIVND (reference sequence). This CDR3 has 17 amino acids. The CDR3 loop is CASREDGTRLTYNEQFF.

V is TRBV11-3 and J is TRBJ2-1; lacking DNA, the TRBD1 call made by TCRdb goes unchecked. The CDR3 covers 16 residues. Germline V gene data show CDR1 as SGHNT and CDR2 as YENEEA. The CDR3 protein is CASSLEGVTPYNEQFF.

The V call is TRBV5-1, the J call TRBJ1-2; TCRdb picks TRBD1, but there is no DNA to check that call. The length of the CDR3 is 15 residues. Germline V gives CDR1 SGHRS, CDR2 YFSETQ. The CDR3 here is CASSALGTGDYGYTF.

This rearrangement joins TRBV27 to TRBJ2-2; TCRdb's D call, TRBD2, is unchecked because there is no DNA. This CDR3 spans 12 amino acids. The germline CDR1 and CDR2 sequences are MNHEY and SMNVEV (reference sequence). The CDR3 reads CASSYEGGELFF.

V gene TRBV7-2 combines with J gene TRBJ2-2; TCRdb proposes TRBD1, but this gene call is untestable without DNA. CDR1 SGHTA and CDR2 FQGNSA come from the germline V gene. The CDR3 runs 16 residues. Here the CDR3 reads CASSSGGSGSTGELFF.

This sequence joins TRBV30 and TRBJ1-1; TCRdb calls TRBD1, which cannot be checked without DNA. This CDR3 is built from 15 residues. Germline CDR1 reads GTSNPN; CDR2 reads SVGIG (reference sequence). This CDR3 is CAWSSSPAWSTEAFF. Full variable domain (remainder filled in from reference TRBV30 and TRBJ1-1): SQTIHQWPATLVQPVGSPLSLECTVEGTSNPNLYWYRQAAGRGLQLLFYSVGIGQISSEVPQNLSASRPQDRQFILSSKKLLLSDSGFYLCAWSSSPAWSTEAFFGQGTRLTVV.

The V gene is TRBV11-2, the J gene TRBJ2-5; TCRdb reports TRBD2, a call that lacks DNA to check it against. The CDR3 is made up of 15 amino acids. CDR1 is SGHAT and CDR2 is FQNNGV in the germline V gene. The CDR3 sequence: CASSQNSGRGETQYF.

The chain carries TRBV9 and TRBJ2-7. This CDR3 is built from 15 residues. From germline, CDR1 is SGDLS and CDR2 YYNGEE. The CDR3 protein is CASSVGADLISEQYF.

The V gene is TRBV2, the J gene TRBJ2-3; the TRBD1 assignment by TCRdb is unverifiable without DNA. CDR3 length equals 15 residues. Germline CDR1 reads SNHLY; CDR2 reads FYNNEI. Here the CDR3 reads CASSTRQGAGDTQYF.

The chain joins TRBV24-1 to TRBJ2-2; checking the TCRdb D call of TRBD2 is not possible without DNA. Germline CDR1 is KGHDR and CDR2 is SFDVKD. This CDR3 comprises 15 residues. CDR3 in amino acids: CANPQWEGQSGELFF.

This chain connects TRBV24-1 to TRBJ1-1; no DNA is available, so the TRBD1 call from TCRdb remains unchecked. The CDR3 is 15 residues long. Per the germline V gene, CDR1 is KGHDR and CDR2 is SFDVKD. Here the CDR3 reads CATTPGTGESTEAFF.

The CDR3 loop is CASSSGTGASPLHF. The rearrangement links TRBV7-9 to TRBJ1-6; TCRdb names TRBD1, which stays unverified in the absence of DNA. CDR1 SEHNR and CDR2 FQNEAQ come from the germline V gene (reference sequence). The CDR3 is 14 residues long.

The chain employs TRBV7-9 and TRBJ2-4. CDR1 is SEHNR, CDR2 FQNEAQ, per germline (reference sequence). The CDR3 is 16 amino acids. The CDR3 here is CASSSLEHSLGNIQYF.

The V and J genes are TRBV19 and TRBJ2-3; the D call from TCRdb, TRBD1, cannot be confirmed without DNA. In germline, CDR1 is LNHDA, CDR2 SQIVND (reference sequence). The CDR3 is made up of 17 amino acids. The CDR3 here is CASSIRLTGRGTDTQYF.

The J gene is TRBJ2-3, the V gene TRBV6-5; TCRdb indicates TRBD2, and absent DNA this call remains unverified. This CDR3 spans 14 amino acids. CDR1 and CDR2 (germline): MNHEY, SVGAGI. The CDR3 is CASKREGRTDTQYF.

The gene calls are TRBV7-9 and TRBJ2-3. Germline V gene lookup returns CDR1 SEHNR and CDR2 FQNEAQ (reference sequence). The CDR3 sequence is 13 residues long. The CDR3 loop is CASNGFSEDTQYF.

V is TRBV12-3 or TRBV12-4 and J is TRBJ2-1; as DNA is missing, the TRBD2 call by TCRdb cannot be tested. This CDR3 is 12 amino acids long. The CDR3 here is CASGLAVGSQFF.

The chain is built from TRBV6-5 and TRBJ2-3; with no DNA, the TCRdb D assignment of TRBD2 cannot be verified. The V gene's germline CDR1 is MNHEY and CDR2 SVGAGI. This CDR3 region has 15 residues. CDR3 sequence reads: CASSQYGSVPDTQYF.

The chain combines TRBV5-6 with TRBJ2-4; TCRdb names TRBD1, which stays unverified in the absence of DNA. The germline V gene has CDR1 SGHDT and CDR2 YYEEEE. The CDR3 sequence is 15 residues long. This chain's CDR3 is CASSSQGPDRNIQYF.

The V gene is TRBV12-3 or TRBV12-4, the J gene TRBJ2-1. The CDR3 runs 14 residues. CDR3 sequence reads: CASSFGLFLNEQFF.

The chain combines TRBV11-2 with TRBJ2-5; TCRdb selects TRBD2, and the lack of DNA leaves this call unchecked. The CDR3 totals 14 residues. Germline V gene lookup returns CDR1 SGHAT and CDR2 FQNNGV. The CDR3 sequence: CASSFGGGPKTQYF.

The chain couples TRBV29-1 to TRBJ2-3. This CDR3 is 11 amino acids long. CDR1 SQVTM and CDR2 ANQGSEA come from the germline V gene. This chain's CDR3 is CSSRSTDTQYF.

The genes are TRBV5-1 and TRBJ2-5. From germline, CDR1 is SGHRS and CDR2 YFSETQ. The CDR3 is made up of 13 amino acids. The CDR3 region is CASSLQKLETQYF.